One and the same sample provided the 8 T cell receptor beta chains below, sequenced in a study of breast tumors, draining lymph nodes, adjacent tissues. TCRdb fed the multiplex PCR reads into MiXCR, producing one record per CDR3 protein. The sample contains approximately 280,000 distinct CDR3 sequences, about 30% of which appear only once. Breast cancer patients provided tissue from their axillary draining lymph nodes. The specimen was axillary lymph node tissue. These TCRs come from a female donor with breast cancer. Some clones in this sample may be carry-over from other donors' samples.

The chain employs TRBV2 and TRBJ1-6, with D perhaps matching TRBD1 (5 bases). Trimming shortened V by 8 bases and J by 10 bases, and 30 bases separated the two germline ends. The germline CDR1 and CDR2 sequences are SNHLY and FYNNEI. CDR3 length: 18 amino acids. CDR3 region: CASSPAGRAQGSGSPLHF. The DNA for the CDR3 is TGTGCCAGCTCACCAGCAGGAAGGGCCCAGGGCAGTGGATCACCCCTCCACTTT. The variable domain in full, completed from reference TRBV2 and TRBJ1-6, reads EPEVTQTPSHQVTQMGQEVILRCVPISNHLYFYWYRQILGQKVEFLVSFYNNEISEKSEIFDDQFSVERPDGSNFTLKIRSTKLEDSAMYFCASSPAGRAQGSGSPLHFGNGTRLTVT.

This clonotype was counted many times. CDR3 protein: CAIGGQNSNQPQHF. In nucleotides, the CDR3 is TGTGCCATCGGGGGGCAGAATAGCAATCAGCCCCAGCATTTT. The chain couples TRBV10-3 to TRBJ1-5; D perhaps matches TRBD1 (6 bases). CDR1 and CDR2 (germline): ENHRY, SYGVKD. The CDR3 consists of 14 residues. The V gene lost 8 bases and the J gene lost 0 bases, with 11 bases spanning the gap.

The chain combines TRBV20-1 with TRBJ2-3, with D uncertain. This CDR3 has 11 residues. V dropped 1 base and J dropped 6 bases, with 5 bases sitting between them. CDR1 and CDR2 from the germline V gene are DFQATT and SNEGSKA (reference sequence). The CDR3: CSARAGDTQYF. CDR3 nucleotides: TGCAGTGCTAGAGCCGGGGATACGCAGTATTTT.

This clonotype was found many times. The V and J genes are TRBV9 and TRBJ2-5; perhaps TRBD2 as D (5 bases). Trimming removed 0 bases at V and 4 bases at J, with 10 bases between. This CDR3 contains 14 residues. Looked up from germline, CDR1 is SGDLS and CDR2 is YYNGEE. In DNA form, the CDR3 reads TGTGCCAGCAGCGTAGCCCCTAGCTCAGAGACCCAGTACTTC. It specifies CASSVAPSSETQYF.

In its sample, this clonotype was seen many times. Here the CDR3 reads CAISDSMDRGSEKLFF. CDR3 bases: TGTGCCATCAGTGATAGTATGGACAGGGGAAGTGAAAAACTGTTTTTT. V usage is TRBV10-3 and J usage is TRBJ1-4; TRBD1 matches 9 bases. Unmatched junction bases numbered 9, after V lost 3 bases and J lost 7 bases. Germline CDR1 and CDR2: ENHRY and SYGVKD. The CDR3 is made up of 16 amino acids.

This clonotype was detected ten times or more. The rearrangement joins TRBV11-3 to TRBJ2-1, with TRBD1 identical over 7 bases. V gave up 5 bases and J gave up 9 bases; unmatched junction bases: 7. The CDR3 length is 13 residues. CDR1 is SGHNT and CDR2 is YENEEA in the germline V gene. Here the CDR3 DNA reads TGTGCCAGCAGCGGGACAGTCGCCAGTGAGCAGTTCTTC. Its protein is CASSGTVASEQFF.

This clonotype was picked up many times. Mismatch with germline at one junction end may stem from a read error. V and J are TRBV11-1 and TRBJ2-6; the D gene is possibly TRBD2 (7 bases). The V gene's germline CDR1 is SGHAT and CDR2 FQDESV (reference sequence). The CDR3 runs 18 residues. Here the CDR3 DNA reads TGCGCCAGCAGCCGCCGGGGGGCCGGATCAACTGGGGCCAACGTCCTGACTTTC. Translating gives CASSRRGAGSTGANVLTF.

The CDR3 sequence is CASRAGTKSLHF. The CDR3 DNA reads TGTGCCAGCAGGGCCGGGACGAAGTCCCTCCACTTT. This chain joins TRBV12-3 or TRBV12-4 and TRBJ1-6, with D perhaps TRBD1 (5 bases). V gave up 6 bases and J gave up 14 bases, with 14 bases separating them. The CDR3 spans 12 residues.